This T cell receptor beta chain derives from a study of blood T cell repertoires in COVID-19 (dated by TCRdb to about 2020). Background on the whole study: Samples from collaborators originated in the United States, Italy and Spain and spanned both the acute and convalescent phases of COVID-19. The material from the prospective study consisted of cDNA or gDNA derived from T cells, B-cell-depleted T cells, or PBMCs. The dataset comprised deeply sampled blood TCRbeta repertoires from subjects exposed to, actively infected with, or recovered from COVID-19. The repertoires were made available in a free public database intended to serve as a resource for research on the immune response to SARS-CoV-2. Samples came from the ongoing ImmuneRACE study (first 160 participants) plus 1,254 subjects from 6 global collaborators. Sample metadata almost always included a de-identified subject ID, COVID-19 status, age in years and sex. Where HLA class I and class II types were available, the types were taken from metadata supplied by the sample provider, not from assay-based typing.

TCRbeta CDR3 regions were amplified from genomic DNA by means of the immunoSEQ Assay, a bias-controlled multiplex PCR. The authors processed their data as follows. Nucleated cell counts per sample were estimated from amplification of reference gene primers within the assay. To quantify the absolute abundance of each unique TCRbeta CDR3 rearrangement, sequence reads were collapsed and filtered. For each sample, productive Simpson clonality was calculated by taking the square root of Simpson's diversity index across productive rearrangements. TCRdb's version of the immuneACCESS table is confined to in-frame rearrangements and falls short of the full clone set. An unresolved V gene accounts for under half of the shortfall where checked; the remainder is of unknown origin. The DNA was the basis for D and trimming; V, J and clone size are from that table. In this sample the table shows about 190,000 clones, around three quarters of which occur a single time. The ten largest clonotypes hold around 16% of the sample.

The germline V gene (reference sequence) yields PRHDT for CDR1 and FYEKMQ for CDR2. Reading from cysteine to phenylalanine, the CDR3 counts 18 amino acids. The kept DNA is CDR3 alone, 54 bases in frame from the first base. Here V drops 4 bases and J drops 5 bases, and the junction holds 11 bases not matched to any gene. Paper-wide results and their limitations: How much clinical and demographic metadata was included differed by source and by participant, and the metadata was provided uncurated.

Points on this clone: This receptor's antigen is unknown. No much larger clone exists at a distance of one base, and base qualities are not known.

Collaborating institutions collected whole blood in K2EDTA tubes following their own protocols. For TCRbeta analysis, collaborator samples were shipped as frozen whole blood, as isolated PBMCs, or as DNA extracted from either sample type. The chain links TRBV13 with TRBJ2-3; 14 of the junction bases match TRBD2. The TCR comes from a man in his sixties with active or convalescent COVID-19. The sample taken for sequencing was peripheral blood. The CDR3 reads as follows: CASSSNRGLAGAGDTQYF. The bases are TGTGCCAGCAGCTCAAACCGGGGACTAGCGGGAGCAGGAGATACGCAGTATTTT.